The 20 T cell receptor beta chains listed next were all sequenced from one sample in a study of human T cells and chemical hapten exposure. The study extracted total RNA from unfractionated whole blood. TCRdb redid the calling of the 5' RACE reads with MiXCR, one entry per CDR3 protein. The table shows 120,000 to 150,000 distinct CDR3 sequences, with 3.5% to 5% occurring only once. The receptors here all came from a female donor in good health.

This chain connects TRBV2 to TRBJ1-5; TRBD1 matches at 7 bases. This CDR3 comprises 15 residues. Germline CDR1 SNHLY, CDR2 FYNNEI. The J segment lost 6 bases and the V segment lost 7 bases, leaving 12 bases of the junction unmatched. CDR3 sequence: CASIETGNGGQPQHF. As DNA, the CDR3 is TGTGCCAGCATTGAGACAGGGAATGGTGGTCAGCCCCAGCATTTT.

This clonotype was seen repeatedly, ten times or more. The chain employs TRBV30 and TRBJ1-2, with 8 bases that match TRBD1. Germline values: CDR1 GTSNPN, CDR2 SVGIG (reference sequence). Trimming removed 3 bases from V and 4 bases from J; junction bases left unmatched: 7. The CDR3 is made up of 14 amino acids. This chain's CDR3 is CAWSAGTGPYGYTF. The CDR3, as DNA: TGTGCCTGGAGCGCCGGGACAGGTCCCTATGGCTACACCTTC.

This clonotype has more than one count but fewer than ten. Relative to the germline gene, one junction end is altered; a read error may explain this. This CDR3 is CASSYSGPWSYNAPLHF. The CDR3 DNA sequence: TGTGCCAGCAGTTACTCGGGGCCTTGGTCCTATAATGCACCCCTCCACTTT. V is TRBV27 and J is TRBJ1-6; D is perhaps TRBD1 (5 bases). Germline CDR1 and CDR2: MNHEY and SMNVEV (reference sequence). The CDR3 runs 17 residues.

There are many counts of this clonotype. The genes are TRBV5-4 and TRBJ2-6; the D is unclear. V was clipped by 0 bases and J by 0 bases, with 7 bases between them. Germline V gene data show CDR1 as SGHNT and CDR2 as YYREEE (reference sequence). The CDR3 covers 16 residues. CDR3 coding DNA: TGTGCCAGCAGCTTGGAGAGAGACTCTGGGGCCAACGTCCTGACTTTC. It encodes CASSLERDSGANVLTF.

The chain has TRBV5-6 and TRBJ2-1, with a possible D match to TRBD1 (6 bases). Trimming pared 3 bases from V and 9 bases from J, leaving 10 bases between. Germline values: CDR1 SGHDT, CDR2 YYEEEE. The CDR3 length is 12 residues. The CDR3 region is CASSYYRAEQFF. The CDR3 DNA follows: TGTGCCAGCAGCTATTACAGGGCTGAGCAGTTCTTC.

This clonotype was detected many times. The rearrangement uses TRBV7-2 and TRBJ2-1; D gene unclear. The CDR3 extends over 17 amino acids. Trimming removed 2 bases from V and 0 bases from J, with 14 bases in between. Looked up from germline, CDR1 is SGHTA and CDR2 is FQGNSA. CDR3 in amino acids: CASSLYERPSSYNEQFF. In DNA, the CDR3 is TGTGCCAGCAGCTTATATGAGCGCCCAAGCTCCTACAATGAGCAGTTCTTC.

As for this clonotype: One base away lies a much larger clone, so this may be a sequencing read error. The chain carries TRBV20-1 and TRBJ1-1; tentatively, D is TRBD1 (5 bases). The CDR3 is 13 residues long. V was shortened by 2 bases and J by 8 bases, with 15 bases between the two germline ends. The germline CDR1 and CDR2 sequences are DFQATT and SNEGSKA (reference sequence). CDR3 loop: CSARFLTEMEAFF. The CDR3 nucleotides are TGCAGTGCTAGATTCTTGACAGAGATGGAAGCTTTCTTT.

This clonotype was recorded at least ten times. The chain joins TRBV5-4 to TRBJ2-2; no clear D. Germline CDR1 SGHNT, CDR2 YYREEE (reference sequence). The CDR3 runs to 13 residues. Trimming shortened V by 3 bases and J by 3 bases, and 6 bases separated the two germline ends. CDR3 protein: CASSSQHTGELFF. CDR3 bases: TGTGCCAGCAGCTCACAGCACACCGGGGAGCTGTTTTTT.

This clonotype was seen many times. V and J are TRBV5-4 and TRBJ2-1; D remains unclear. This CDR3 spans 16 amino acids. Looked up from germline, CDR1 is SGHNT and CDR2 is YYREEE (reference sequence). V was trimmed by 0 bases and J by 4 bases, leaving 14 bases between them. The CDR3 reads CASSLGPGQDYNEQFF. In DNA, the CDR3 is TGTGCCAGCAGCTTGGGTCCGGGCCAGGATTACAATGAGCAGTTCTTC.

The sample holds many counts of this clonotype. V is TRBV6-1 and J is TRBJ2-3; 9 nucleotides line up with TRBD1. CDR3 length: 14 residues. V dropped 7 bases and J dropped 6; count of bases not matched to a gene: 8. Germline V CDR1 and CDR2: MNHNS, SASEGT. Here the CDR3 reads CASMDRGMSDTQYF. DNA of the CDR3: TGTGCCAGCATGGACAGGGGAATGTCTGATACGCAGTATTTT.

This clonotype was counted at least ten times. The V and J genes are TRBV27 and TRBJ2-1; D may be TRBD1 (6 bases). The CDR3 extends over 16 amino acids. Germline V gene data show CDR1 as MNHEY and CDR2 as SMNVEV (reference sequence). V lost 5 bases and J 9 bases, leaving 23 bases between the germline ends. The CDR3 sequence is CASSLTRTATLGEQFF. CDR3 nucleotides: TGTGCCAGCAGTCTTACCAGGACAGCCACTTTGGGTGAGCAGTTCTTC.

This clonotype came up many times. The rearrangement uses TRBV5-1 and TRBJ1-2; D is unclear. Trimming removed 2 bases from V and 4 bases from J, with 6 bases in between. This CDR3 region has 12 residues. CDR1 is SGHRS, CDR2 YFSETQ, per germline. CDR3 sequence (DNA): TGCGCCAGCAGCTTCGAATCCTATGGCTACACCTTC. Translated, it gives CASSFESYGYTF.

This clonotype has at least ten counts. This chain uses TRBV7-9 with TRBJ2-6; maybe TRBD2 (5 bases). The ends were cut back, 2 bases at V and 4 bases at J, with 9 bases in the middle. Germline loops: CDR1 SEHNR, CDR2 FQNEAQ (reference sequence). CDR3 size: 15 residues. The CDR3 DNA is TGTGCCAGCAGCTTAAGGCCTAGCGGGGCCAACGTCCTGACTTTC. This codes for CASSLRPSGANVLTF.

This clonotype came up many times. V is TRBV4-2 and J is TRBJ1-2; no firm D call. The CDR3 contains 14 residues. The V end was cut by 7 bases, the J end by 0 bases, with 12 bases between. In germline, CDR1 is LGHNA, CDR2 YNFKEQ. The CDR3 DNA is TGTGCCAGCACCCCAGACCGAGCTAACTATGGCTACACCTTC. Its translation is CASTPDRANYGYTF.

Many counts were recorded for this clonotype. Here the CDR3 reads CASSSGSVRGLTNYGYTF. In DNA form, the CDR3 reads TGTGCCAGCAGCTCCGGGAGCGTCAGGGGCCTAACTAACTATGGCTACACCTTC. The rearrangement links TRBV5-6 to TRBJ1-2, with D possibly matching TRBD1 (6 bases). V gave up 3 bases and J gave up 0 bases, with 21 bases separating them. This CDR3 is built from 18 residues. The germline CDR1 and CDR2 sequences are SGHDT and YYEEEE. Full variable domain (outside the CDR3, taken from reference TRBV5-6 and TRBJ1-2): DAGVTQSPTHLIKTRGQQVTLRCSPKSGHDTVSWYQQALGQGPQFIFQYYEEEERQRGNFPDRFSGHQFPNYSSELNVNALLLGDSALYLCASSSGSVRGLTNYGYTFGSGTRLTVV.

This clonotype came up many times. The chain uses TRBV20-1 and TRBJ2-1, with TRBD1 identical over 7 bases. V lost 5 bases, J lost 5 bases, and 9 bases stayed unmatched. Germline values: CDR1 DFQATT, CDR2 SNEGSKA (reference sequence). The CDR3 totals 14 residues. The DNA of the CDR3 is TGCAGTGCTCCCAATCCGGGACAGAACAATGAGCAGTTCTTC. Translation: CSAPNPGQNNEQFF.

The chain combines TRBV11-2 with TRBJ1-6; no reliable D call. Trimming removed 7 bases from V and 7 bases from J, with 8 bases in between. The CDR3 runs 12 residues. Germline V gene lookup returns CDR1 SGHAT and CDR2 FQNNGV. CDR3: CASTSGNSPLHF. CDR3 in DNA: TGTGCCAGCACCTCAGGAAATTCACCCCTCCACTTT.

V is TRBV5-1 and J is TRBJ1-6; perhaps TRBD1 as D (5 bases). The CDR3 has 17 residues. V was pared by 4 bases and J by 7 bases, with 21 bases between. Germline V lookup: CDR1 SGHRS, CDR2 YFSETQ. The DNA of the CDR3 is TGCGCCAGCAGCCAGCTTTCCGGGACCCGAGGCAATTCACCCCTCCACTTT. Its protein product is CASSQLSGTRGNSPLHF.

Ten or more counts support this clonotype. The chain uses TRBV18 and TRBJ1-1; 7 nucleotides agree with TRBD1. The junction had 14 bases not matched to a gene; V was cut back by 5 bases and J by 8 bases. Germline loops: CDR1 KGHSH, CDR2 LQKENI. This CDR3 has 15 residues. CDR3 protein: CASSGDSPSGGEAFF. The CDR3 DNA is TGTGCCAGCTCAGGGGACAGCCCGAGTGGGGGCGAAGCTTTCTTT.

This clonotype was seen repeatedly, ten times or more. The CDR3 bases are TGTGCCAGCAGCCGCGACAGGGCGAACGGCGAGCAGTACTTC. Translating gives CASSRDRANGEQYF. The rearrangement uses TRBV12-3 or TRBV12-4 and TRBJ2-7, with 7 positions matching TRBD1. CDR3 length: 14 residues. The V segment lost 6 bases and the J segment 6 bases; nucleotides outside the gene matches: 11.